This T cell receptor beta chain originates from a study of technical replicates of blood from a few donors. CDR3 length equals 14 residues. Trimming took off 0 bases at V and 0 bases at J, with 5 bases between the two ends. Germline lookup yields CDR1 LGHNA and CDR2 YNFKEQ. Produced via immunoSEQ multiplex PCR; TCRdb's table is partial and in-frame only. This repertoire shows some 47,000 clones, 90% to 95% found once; its top ten account for around 4.2%. The sequence was collected from a human donor in good health. Some clones in this sample may be carry-over from other donors' samples. The chain combines TRBV4-2 with TRBJ1-2; D is ambiguous. The sequencing sample was made of PBMCs. The CDR3 loop is CASSQDTANYGYTF. CDR3 nucleotides: TGTGCCAGCAGCCAAGATACTGCTAACTATGGCTACACCTTC.